This TCR beta chain was obtained from a study of blood T cell repertoires in COVID-19 (dated by TCRdb to the early 2020s). About the investigation overall: The collaborator samples originated in the United States, Italy and Spain and spanned the acute and convalescent phases of COVID-19. The prospective study material was composed of cDNA or gDNA derived from T cells, B-cell-depleted T cells, or PBMCs. Deeply sampled blood TCRbeta repertoires from subjects exposed to, actively infected with, or recovered from COVID-19 were included in the dataset. The repertoires were released in a freely available public database intended as a resource for research on the immune response to SARS-CoV-2. The samples were drawn from the first 160 participants of the ongoing ImmuneRACE study and from roughly 1,300 subjects provided by 6 global collaborators. The sample metadata nearly always contained a de-identified subject ID, COVID-19 status, age in years and sex. Where HLA class I and class II types were available, the types were taken from metadata supplied by the sample provider, not from assay-based typing. Results and caveats for the whole study, not just this receptor: The quantity of clinical and demographic metadata differed by source and by participant and was supplied without curation.

Collaborating institutions collected whole blood in K2EDTA tubes following their own protocols. For TCRbeta analysis, collaborator samples were shipped as frozen whole blood, as isolated PBMCs, or as DNA extracted from either sample type. The immunoSEQ Assay, a bias-controlled multiplex PCR, was used to amplify TCRbeta CDR3 regions from genomic DNA. Turning to the authors' computational methods: The number of nucleated cells in each sample was estimated by amplification of reference gene primers within the assay. To quantify the absolute abundance of each unique TCRbeta CDR3 rearrangement, sequence reads were collapsed and filtered. For each sample, productive Simpson clonality was calculated by taking the square root of Simpson's diversity index across productive rearrangements. Imported from immuneACCESS, the table was reduced by TCRdb to in-frame sequences with V and J called. These copies leave out some clones; in studies compared against another copy, an unresolved V gene accounts for under half, and the cause of the remainder is not known. V and J calls and clone size are copied from that table; D and trimming were computed from the DNA. This sample gives around 300,000 clones in total; roughly 90% of them show up just once. The ten largest clones add up to under 3.5% of the sample.

The CDR3, from cysteine to phenylalanine, totals 15 residues. The sequence is cut down to CDR3 DNA, 45 bases in frame from base 1. CDR1 and CDR2 were assigned from the germline V gene as ENHRY and SYGVKD. V and J lose 0 bases and 0 bases, and a span of 8 bases separates them. Comments on this clone: Its antigen remains undetermined. Base qualities are not recorded, but no much larger clone differs from it by a single base.

The material sequenced was peripheral blood. The receptor was derived from a woman in her thirties with active or convalescent COVID-19. The chain links TRBV10-3 with TRBJ1-2, with TRBD1 as a weak D call on 5 bases. The CDR3 sequence is CAISESDSSNYGYTF. DNA sequence: TGTGCCATCAGTGAGTCAGACAGTTCTAACTATGGCTACACCTTC.